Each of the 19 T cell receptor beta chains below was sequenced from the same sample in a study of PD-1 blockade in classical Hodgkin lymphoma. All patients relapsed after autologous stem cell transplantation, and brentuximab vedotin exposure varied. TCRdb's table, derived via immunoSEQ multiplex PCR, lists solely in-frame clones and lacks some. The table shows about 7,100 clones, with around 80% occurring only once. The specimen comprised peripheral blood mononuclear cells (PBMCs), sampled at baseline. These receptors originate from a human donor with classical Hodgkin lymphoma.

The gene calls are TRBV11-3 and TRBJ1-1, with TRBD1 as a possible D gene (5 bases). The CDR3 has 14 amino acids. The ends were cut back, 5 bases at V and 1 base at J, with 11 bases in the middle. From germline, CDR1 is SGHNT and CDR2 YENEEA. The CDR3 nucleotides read TGTGCCAGCAGCGACCGGGACGAGAACACTGAAGCTTTCTTT. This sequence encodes CASSDRDENTEAFF.

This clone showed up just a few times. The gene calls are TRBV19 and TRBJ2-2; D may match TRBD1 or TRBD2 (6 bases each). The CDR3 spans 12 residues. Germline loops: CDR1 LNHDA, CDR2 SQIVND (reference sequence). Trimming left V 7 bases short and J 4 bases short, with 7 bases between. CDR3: CASKGGTGELFF. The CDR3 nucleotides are TGTGCCAGTAAGGGGGGCACCGGGGAGCTGTTTTTT.

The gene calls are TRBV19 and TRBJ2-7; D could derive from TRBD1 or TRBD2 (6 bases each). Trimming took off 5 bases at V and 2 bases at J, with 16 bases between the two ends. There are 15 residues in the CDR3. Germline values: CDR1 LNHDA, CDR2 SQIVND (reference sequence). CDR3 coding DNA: TGTGCCAGTAGTGGGGAAAGGGGGGCGACCTACGAGCAGTACTTC. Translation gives CASSGERGATYEQYF.

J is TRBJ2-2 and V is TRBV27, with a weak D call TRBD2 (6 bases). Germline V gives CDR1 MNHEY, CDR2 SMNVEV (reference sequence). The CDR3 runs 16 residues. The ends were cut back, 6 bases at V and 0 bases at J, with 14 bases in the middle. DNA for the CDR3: TGTGCCAGCAGACCCACCGGGACTGCGAACACCGGGGAGCTGTTTTTT. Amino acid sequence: CASRPTGTANTGELFF.

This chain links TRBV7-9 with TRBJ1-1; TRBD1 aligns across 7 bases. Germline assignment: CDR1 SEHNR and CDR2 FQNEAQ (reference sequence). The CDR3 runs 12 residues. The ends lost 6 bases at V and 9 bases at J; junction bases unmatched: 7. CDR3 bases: TGTGCCAGCAGAACCCAGGGGGAGCAAGCTTTCTTT. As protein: CASRTQGEQAFF.

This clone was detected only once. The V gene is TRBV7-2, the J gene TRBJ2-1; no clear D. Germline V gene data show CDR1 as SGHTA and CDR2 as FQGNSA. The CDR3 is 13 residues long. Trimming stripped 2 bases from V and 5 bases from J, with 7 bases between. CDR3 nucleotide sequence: TGTGCCAGCAGCTTAAGCTCAAACAATGAGCAGTTCTTC. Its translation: CASSLSSNNEQFF.

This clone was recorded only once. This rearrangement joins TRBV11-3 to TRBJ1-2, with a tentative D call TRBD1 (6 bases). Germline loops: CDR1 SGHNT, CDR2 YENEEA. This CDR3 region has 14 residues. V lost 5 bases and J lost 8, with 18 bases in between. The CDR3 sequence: CASSHQGSGQGYTF. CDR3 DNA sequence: TGTGCCAGCAGCCACCAAGGGTCAGGACAGGGCTACACCTTC.

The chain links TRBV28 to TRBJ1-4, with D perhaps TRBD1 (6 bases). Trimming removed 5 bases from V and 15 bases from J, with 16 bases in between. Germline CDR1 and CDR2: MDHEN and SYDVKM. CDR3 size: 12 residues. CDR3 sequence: CASSNLGAKVFF. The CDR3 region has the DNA TGTGCCAGCAGTAATCTGGGGGCCAAGGTGTTTTTT.

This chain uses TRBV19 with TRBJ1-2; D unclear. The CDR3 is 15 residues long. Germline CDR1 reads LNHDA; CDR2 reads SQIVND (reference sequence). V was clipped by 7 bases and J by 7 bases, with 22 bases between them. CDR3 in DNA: TGTGCCAGTAAGGAAGTCGGGCTCTCTGACTCTGGCTACACCTTC. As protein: CASKEVGLSDSGYTF.

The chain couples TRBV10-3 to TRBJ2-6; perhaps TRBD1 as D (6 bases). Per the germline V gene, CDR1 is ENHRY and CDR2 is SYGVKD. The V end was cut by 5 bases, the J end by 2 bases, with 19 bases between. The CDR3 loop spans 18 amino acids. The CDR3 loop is CAISFGQGGFAGANVLTF. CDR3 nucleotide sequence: TGTGCCATCAGTTTCGGACAAGGGGGATTCGCTGGGGCCAACGTCCTGACTTTC.

The CDR3 reads CASSPPIAGGPDEQFF. The CDR3 DNA reads as TGTGCCAGCTCACCGCCGATAGCGGGGGGGCCGGATGAGCAGTTCTTC. V usage is TRBV18 and J usage is TRBJ2-1; 11 nucleotides align to TRBD2. V shed 3 bases and J 8 bases; nucleotides not matched to a gene: 9. Germline-derived CDR1 and CDR2 are KGHSH and LQKENI. The CDR3 totals 16 residues.

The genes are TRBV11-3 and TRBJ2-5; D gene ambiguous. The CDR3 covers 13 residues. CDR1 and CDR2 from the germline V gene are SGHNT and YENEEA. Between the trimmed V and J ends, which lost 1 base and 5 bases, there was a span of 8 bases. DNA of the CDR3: TGTGCCAGCAGCTTAGGTTTCGGGGAGACCCAGTACTTC. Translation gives CASSLGFGETQYF.

The CDR3 nucleotides read TGTGCCAGCAGCCCGGGGACTAGCGGGAACGCAGATACGCAGTATTTT. This gives the protein CASSPGTSGNADTQYF. This chain links TRBV7-9 with TRBJ2-3; 13 bases match TRBD2. The CDR3 is 16 residues long. The germline gives CDR1 SEHNR, CDR2 FQNEAQ (reference sequence). V was pared by 5 bases and J by 4 bases, with 6 bases of the junction left unmatched.

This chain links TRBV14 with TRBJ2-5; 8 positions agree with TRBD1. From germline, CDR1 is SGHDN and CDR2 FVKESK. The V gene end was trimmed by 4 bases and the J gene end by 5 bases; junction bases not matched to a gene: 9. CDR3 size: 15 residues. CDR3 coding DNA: TGTGCCAGCAGCCGAGCCCGCAGGGGGCGGGAGACCCAGTACTTC. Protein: CASSRARRGRETQYF.

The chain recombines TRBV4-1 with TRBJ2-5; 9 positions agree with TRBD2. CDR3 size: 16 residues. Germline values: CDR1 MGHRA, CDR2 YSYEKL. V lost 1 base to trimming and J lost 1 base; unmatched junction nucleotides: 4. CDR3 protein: CASSQAPSGTQETQYF. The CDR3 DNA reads TGCGCCAGCAGCCAAGCCCCTAGCGGGACCCAAGAGACCCAGTACTTC.

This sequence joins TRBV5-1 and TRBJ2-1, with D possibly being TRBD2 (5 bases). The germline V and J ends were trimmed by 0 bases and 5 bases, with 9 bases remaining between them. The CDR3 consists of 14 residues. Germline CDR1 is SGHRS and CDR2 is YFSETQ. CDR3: CASSLAPSNNEQFF. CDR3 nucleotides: TGCGCCAGCAGCTTGGCCCCTAGCAACAATGAGCAGTTCTTC.

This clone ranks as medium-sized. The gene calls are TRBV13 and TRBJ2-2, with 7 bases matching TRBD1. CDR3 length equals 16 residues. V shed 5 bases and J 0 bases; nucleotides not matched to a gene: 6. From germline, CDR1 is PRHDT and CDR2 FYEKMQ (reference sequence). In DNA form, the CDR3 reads TGTGCCAGCAGCATCCACAGGGGTTCGAACACCGGGGAGCTGTTTTTT. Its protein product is CASSIHRGSNTGELFF.

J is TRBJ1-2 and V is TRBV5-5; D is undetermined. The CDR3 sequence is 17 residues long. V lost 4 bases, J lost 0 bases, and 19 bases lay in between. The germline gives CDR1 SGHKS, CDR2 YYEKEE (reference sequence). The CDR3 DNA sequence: TGTGCCAGCAGCCCACCTGGTATTGGCAGGACTAACTATGGCTACACCTTC. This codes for CASSPPGIGRTNYGYTF. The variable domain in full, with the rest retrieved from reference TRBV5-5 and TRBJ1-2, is DAGVTQSPTHLIKTRGQQVTLRCSPISGHKSVSWYQQVLGQGPQFIFQYYEKEERGRGNFPDRFSARQFPNYSSELNVNALLLGDSALYLCASSPPGIGRTNYGYTFGSGTRLTVV.

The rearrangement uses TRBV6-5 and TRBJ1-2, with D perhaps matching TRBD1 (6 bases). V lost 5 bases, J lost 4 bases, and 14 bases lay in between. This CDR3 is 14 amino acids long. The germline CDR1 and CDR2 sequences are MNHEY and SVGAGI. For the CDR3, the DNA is TGTGCCAGCAGTCCCGACCGGGGGGCCTATGGCTACACCTTC. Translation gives CASSPDRGAYGYTF.